Following are 9 T cell receptor beta chains from one sample sequenced in a study of glioma-infiltrating T cells. TCR alpha and beta CDR3 regions were amplified from RNA using iRepertoire nested multiplex PCR. A single record per CDR3 protein comes from TCRdb applying MiXCR to the multiplex PCR reads. The sample includes roughly 42,000 distinct CDR3 sequences, about a fifth of them seen just once. Sequences were obtained from glioma tissue, nonneoplastic brain tissue, or PBMCs (not recorded which). The receptors were gathered from a human donor with low-grade glioma or glioblastoma, undergoing nonglioma brain surgery, or in good health (not recorded which).

In its sample, this clonotype was seen many times. DNA of the CDR3: TGTGCCAGTAACGAGGGCGGGACACAGTCCTACAATGAGCAGTTCTTC. Translation: CASNEGGTQSYNEQFF. The genes are TRBV27 and TRBJ2-1; D could derive from TRBD1 or TRBD2 (6 bases each). Germline CDR1 and CDR2: MNHEY and SMNVEV (reference sequence). CDR3 size: 16 residues. The ends were cut back, 9 bases at V and 1 base at J, with 19 bases in the middle.

This clonotype was observed a few times. This chain uses TRBV12-3 or TRBV12-4 with TRBJ2-5; D is uncertain. The CDR3 sequence is 14 residues long. V lost 1 base and J 4 bases, leaving 10 bases between the germline ends. The DNA for the CDR3 is TGTGCCAGCAGTTTAGGGGCTAGTGGAGAGACCCAGTACTTC. It yields the protein CASSLGASGETQYF.

There are many counts of this clonotype. The chain has TRBV7-9 and TRBJ2-1; D remains unclear. Per germline, CDR1 SEHNR and CDR2 FQNEAQ (reference sequence). V was clipped by 6 bases and J by 6 bases, with 9 bases between them. CDR3 size: 12 residues. CDR3: CASRSALNEQFF. The CDR3 coding sequence is TGTGCCAGCAGATCAGCCCTCAATGAGCAGTTCTTC.

This clonotype has a count of ten or more. The chain carries TRBV10-3 and TRBJ1-1; TRBD1 is a possible D gene (5 bases). This CDR3 has 14 amino acids. The V and J ends lost 7 bases and 0 bases respectively, with 12 bases between them. Germline CDR1 and CDR2: ENHRY and SYGVKD. The CDR3 spells CAINKDTLNTEAFF. The DNA for the CDR3 is TGTGCCATCAACAAGGACACCTTGAACACTGAAGCTTTCTTT.

This clonotype was observed many times. This chain joins TRBV27 and TRBJ1-1; a weak D match, TRBD1 (6 bases). CDR3 length: 15 amino acids. Germline CDR1 and CDR2: MNHEY and SMNVEV (reference sequence). V was pared by 7 bases and J by 1 base, with 16 bases between. The CDR3 region is CASTPVGGGNTEAFF. CDR3 DNA sequence: TGTGCCAGCACCCCAGTCGGGGGCGGGAACACTGAAGCTTTCTTT.

This clonotype has ten or more counts. The V call is TRBV10-3, the J call TRBJ1-2, with D tentatively TRBD1 (5 bases). Germline CDR1 ENHRY, CDR2 SYGVKD. This CDR3 has 12 residues. V was cut by 2 bases and J by 6 bases, with 7 bases left in between. CDR3 loop: CAISERGDGYTF. CDR3 bases: TGTGCCATCAGTGAGAGAGGGGATGGCTACACCTTC.

The chain's CDR3 is CASSPPTGAYEQYF. The CDR3 coding sequence is TGTGCCAGCAGCCCCCCAACAGGGGCCTACGAGCAGTACTTC. The J gene is TRBJ2-7, the V gene TRBV11-2, with TRBD1 matching over 7 bases. The germline CDR1 and CDR2 sequences are SGHAT and FQNNGV. V lost 5 bases and J lost 2; bases outside the gene matches: 6. The CDR3 extends over 14 amino acids.

This clonotype was detected only a few times. This chain connects TRBV2 to TRBJ2-1; D is possibly TRBD1 (5 bases). The germline V gene encodes CDR1 SNHLY and CDR2 FYNNEI. V shed 3 bases and J shed 0 bases, with 15 bases lying between them. The CDR3 consists of 17 residues. The CDR3 bases are TGTGCCAGCAGTGACTCAGGGCCCATACACTCCTACAATGAGCAGTTCTTC. As protein: CASSDSGPIHSYNEQFF.

Comment on this clonotype: A clone one base away is much larger, so this may be a read error. The rearrangement uses TRBV28 and TRBJ1-1; a possible D gene is TRBD1 (5 bases). In germline, CDR1 is MDHEN, CDR2 SYDVKM. The CDR3 loop spans 16 amino acids. In DNA form, the CDR3 reads TGTGCCCGCAGTTTAACACTGGGGCAGGGAAACACTGAAGCTTTCTTT. Its protein product is CARSLTLGQGNTEAFF. The full variable domain, completed using reference TRBV28 and TRBJ1-1, is DVKVTQSSRYLVKRTGEKVFLECVQDMDHENMFWYRQDPGLGLRLIYFSYDVKMKEKGDIPEGYSVSREKKERFSLILESASTNQTSMYLCARSLTLGQGNTEAFFGQGTRLTVV.